Each of the 19 T cell receptor beta chains below was sequenced from the same sample in a study of human T cells and chemical hapten exposure. Stated time point: healthy volunteer bleed at 6 weeks. Unfractionated whole blood was the source from which total RNA was extracted. TCRdb ran MiXCR on the RACE reads and lists one entry per CDR3 protein. The repertoire includes under 45,000 distinct CDR3 sequences, 4.5% to 5.5% of them detected once, and 10% to 15% sits in the top ten. Sequenced input: whole blood. These receptors came from a human donor in good health. Some clones in this sample may be carry-over from other donors' samples.

This clonotype rates as medium-sized. The J gene is TRBJ1-1, the V gene TRBV6-2 or TRBV6-3; 7 nucleotides agree with TRBD1. The CDR3 is made up of 12 amino acids. Trimming at V came to 6 bases and at J to 10 bases, leaving 8 bases not matched to a gene. CDR1 MNHEY and CDR2 SVGEGT come from the germline V gene. CDR3 sequence: CASSFGQAGAFF. The CDR3 DNA reads as TGTGCCAGCAGCTTCGGACAGGCGGGAGCTTTCTTT.

Only a few counts were recorded for this clonotype. V gene TRBV28 combines with J gene TRBJ2-7; D is unclear. Trimming removed 5 bases at V and 6 bases at J, with 14 bases between. Germline values: CDR1 MDHEN, CDR2 SYDVKM. This CDR3 is built from 13 residues. CDR3 in amino acids: CASSTTATFEQYF. DNA for the CDR3: TGTGCCAGCAGTACAACAGCTACGTTCGAGCAGTACTTC.

The chain combines TRBV29-1 with TRBJ1-2; D is uncertain. V lost 4 bases, J lost 8 bases, and 2 bases lay in between. CDR1 is SQVTM, CDR2 ANQGSEA, per germline. The CDR3 is made up of 8 amino acids. The CDR3 sequence: CSVGGYTF. CDR3 nucleotide sequence: TGCAGCGTTGGAGGCTACACCTTC.

This clonotype is categorized as medium-sized. The chain employs TRBV7-8 and TRBJ2-7; 8 bases match TRBD1. The CDR3 runs 16 residues. The V gene end was trimmed by 1 base and the J gene end by 1 base; junction bases not matched to a gene: 6. Per germline, CDR1 SGHVS and CDR2 FQNEAQ. The CDR3 reads CASSLVRQGKSYEQYF. Written as DNA, the CDR3 is TGTGCCAGCAGCTTAGTAAGACAGGGGAAATCCTACGAGCAGTACTTC. The full variable domain, its missing parts supplied by reference TRBV7-8 and TRBJ2-7, is GAGVSQSPRYKVAKRGQDVALRCDPISGHVSLFWYQQALGQGPEFLTYFQNEAQLDKSGLPSDRFFAERPEGSVSTLKIQRTQQEDSAVYLCASSLVRQGKSYEQYFGPGTRLTVT.

This clonotype showed up many times. J is TRBJ1-4 and V is TRBV5-6; maybe TRBD1 (6 bases). The V and J ends lost 3 bases and 5 bases respectively, with 14 bases between them. The CDR3 is made up of 15 amino acids. Germline CDR1 reads SGHDT; CDR2 reads YYEEEE. This chain's CDR3 is CASSSYDRRNEKLFF. The CDR3 DNA reads as TGTGCCAGCAGCTCCTACGACAGGAGGAATGAAAAACTGTTTTTT.

This clonotype was found many times. The V gene is TRBV29-1, the J gene TRBJ1-2, with D perhaps matching TRBD1 (6 bases). Trimming removed 8 bases at V and 9 bases at J, with 19 bases between. The CDR3 has 12 amino acids. The germline CDR1 and CDR2 sequences are SQVTM and ANQGSEA. The CDR3 coding sequence is TGCAGCACCCAGAGGGACACTAGGAGCTACACCTTC. Translating gives CSTQRDTRSYTF. The complete variable domain, with remaining parts taken from reference TRBV29-1 and TRBJ1-2, reads SAVISQKPSRDICQRGTSLTIQCQVDSQVTMMFWYRQQPGQSLTLIATANQGSEATYESGFVIDKFPISRPNLTFSTLTVSNMSPEDSSIYLCSTQRDTRSYTFGSGTRLTVV.

This clonotype appeared many times. This rearrangement joins TRBV29-1 to TRBJ1-1; D gene ambiguous. The germline V gene encodes CDR1 SQVTM and CDR2 ANQGSEA. The CDR3 totals 13 residues. Trimming left V 1 base short and J 1 base short, with 7 bases between. DNA of the CDR3: TGCAGCGTTGAAGGCCAGACGAACACTGAAGCTTTCTTT. Translated: CSVEGQTNTEAFF.

This clonotype was recorded many times. This sequence joins TRBV20-1 and TRBJ2-7; 7 bases agree with TRBD1. CDR3 size: 14 residues. In germline, CDR1 is DFQATT, CDR2 SNEGSKA (reference sequence). The J segment lost 1 base and the V segment lost 5 bases, leaving 8 bases of the junction unmatched. CDR3 DNA: TGCAGTGCTGAAGCCGGGACAGAGTCCTACGAGCAGTACTTC. It is translated as CSAEAGTESYEQYF.

V and J are TRBV18 and TRBJ2-7; 12 bases are a match to TRBD2. The CDR3 is 15 amino acids. V shed 3 bases and J 6 bases; nucleotides not matched to a gene: 6. Germline V lookup: CDR1 KGHSH, CDR2 LQKENI. CDR3 region: CASSPRLAGDLEQYF. The DNA of the CDR3 is TGTGCCAGCTCACCGAGACTAGCGGGAGATCTCGAGCAGTACTTC. Complete variable domain (other parts from reference TRBV18 and TRBJ2-7): NAGVMQNPRHLVRRRGQEARLRCSPMKGHSHVYWYRQLPEEGLKFMVYLQKENIIDESGMPKERFSAEFPKEGPSILRIQQVVRGDSAAYFCASSPRLAGDLEQYFGPGTRLTVT.

The CDR3: CASSFGQGRLDTQYF. In DNA, the CDR3 is TGTGCCAGCAGCTTCGGACAGGGTCGTTTGGATACGCAGTATTTT. This sequence joins TRBV12-3 or TRBV12-4 and TRBJ2-3; 8 bases are a match to TRBD1. The J segment lost 6 bases and the V segment lost 6 bases, leaving 11 bases of the junction unmatched. This CDR3 comprises 15 residues.

This clonotype was detected many times. The chain combines TRBV3-2 with TRBJ2-6; whether TRBD1, the table's D call, matches the DNA was not checked. TRBV3-2 is given as a pseudogene. The CDR3 is 19 amino acids. The CDR3 coding sequence is TGTGCCAGGGTAAGACCGTCGGACAGGGCCTCCTCTGGGGCCAACGTCCTGACTTTC. Translation gives CARVRPSDRASSGANVLTF.

This clonotype has ten or more counts. This chain's CDR3 is CASSYREVDTQYF. The CDR3 nucleotides read TGTGCCAGCAGCTACCGGGAGGTAGATACGCAGTATTTT. This chain links TRBV5-4 with TRBJ2-3, with 7 nucleotides matching TRBD2. This CDR3 comprises 13 residues. Germline CDR1 reads SGHNT; CDR2 reads YYREEE (reference sequence). The V segment lost 3 bases and the J segment 5 bases; nucleotides outside the gene matches: 3.

This clonotype has a handful of counts. This chain links TRBV4-1 with TRBJ2-1, with 8 positions matching TRBD1. The CDR3 runs 13 residues. The trim removed 4 bases at V and 7 bases at J, leaving 3 bases unmatched. Germline lookup yields CDR1 MGHRA and CDR2 YSYEKL. CDR3 sequence reads: CASSPRTGNEQFF. The CDR3 DNA sequence: TGCGCCAGCAGCCCGCGGACAGGGAATGAGCAGTTCTTC.

A few counts support this clonotype. The V gene is TRBV30, the J gene TRBJ2-3; 8 nucleotides match TRBD2. The V and J ends lost 5 bases and 4 bases, in that order; junction bases with no gene match: 14. Germline assignment: CDR1 GTSNPN and CDR2 SVGIG (reference sequence). The CDR3 has 16 amino acids. This chain's CDR3 is CAWVPLSGRAADTQYF. In DNA, the CDR3 is TGTGCCTGGGTCCCCCTATCCGGGAGGGCCGCAGATACGCAGTATTTT.

The chain uses TRBV2 and TRBJ2-7; TRBD1 agrees at 9 bases. The CDR3 loop spans 14 amino acids. The junction had 7 bases not matched to a gene; V was cut back by 4 bases and J by 6 bases. The germline gives CDR1 SNHLY, CDR2 FYNNEI. The CDR3 bases are TGTGCCAGCAGTGGACCCGGGACAGGGCCCGAGCAGTACTTC. Amino acids: CASSGPGTGPEQYF. The whole variable domain, filled in from reference TRBV2 and TRBJ2-7, reads EPEVTQTPSHQVTQMGQEVILRCVPISNHLYFYWYRQILGQKVEFLVSFYNNEISEKSEIFDDQFSVERPDGSNFTLKIRSTKLEDSAMYFCASSGPGTGPEQYFGPGTRLTVT.

This clonotype came up many times. The chain employs TRBV2 and TRBJ1-2; no clear D gene. Deletions cut 4 bases from V and 8 bases from J, with 14 bases between. Germline assignment: CDR1 SNHLY and CDR2 FYNNEI. The CDR3 contains 13 residues. The CDR3 sequence: CASSVLRTEGYTF. CDR3 bases: TGTGCCAGCAGTGTCTTAAGGACGGAAGGCTACACCTTC.

This clonotype was observed at least ten times. The genes are TRBV7-2 and TRBJ2-7, with D tentatively TRBD2 (6 bases). The V end was cut by 1 base, the J end by 4 bases, with 11 bases between. Germline V gene lookup returns CDR1 SGHTA and CDR2 FQGNSA. This CDR3 has 14 residues. The CDR3 coding sequence is TGTGCCAGCAGCTTAGATGGGACTGTTTACGAGCAGTACTTC. This gives the protein CASSLDGTVYEQYF.

Ten or more counts support this clonotype. This chain links TRBV7-2 with TRBJ1-4; no firm D call. CDR3 length: 15 residues. V was clipped by 5 bases and J by 8 bases, with 18 bases between them. The germline CDR1 and CDR2 sequences are SGHTA and FQGNSA. CDR3 sequence: CASSAPRGRVEKLFF. CDR3 DNA sequence: TGTGCCAGCAGCGCCCCCCGCGGGAGAGTGGAAAAACTGTTTTTT. The complete variable domain, with remaining parts taken from reference TRBV7-2 and TRBJ1-4, reads GAGVSQSPSNKVTEKGKDVELRCDPISGHTALYWYRQSLGQGLEFLIYFQGNSAPDKSGLPSDRFSAERTGGSVSTLTIQRTQQEDSAVYLCASSAPRGRVEKLFFGSGTQLSVL.

This clonotype was observed many times. The chain joins TRBV4-1 to TRBJ2-3, with no clear D. Trimming shortened V by 4 bases and J by 2 bases, and 7 bases separated the two germline ends. Looked up from germline, CDR1 is MGHRA and CDR2 is YSYEKL. The CDR3 extends over 13 amino acids. The CDR3 DNA is TGCGCCAGCAGCCGGGCCTTCACAGATACGCAGTATTTT. Protein sequence: CASSRAFTDTQYF.